This T cell receptor beta chain was identified in a study of T-cell reconstitution after alpha-beta-depleted transplantation in children. Germline CDR1 is LGHNA and CDR2 is YNFKEQ. The CDR3 totals 14 residues. The authors prepared the TCRbeta library with unique molecular identifiers. TCRdb fed the PCR reads into MiXCR, producing one record per CDR3 protein. There are just over 350,000 distinct CDR3 sequences in the sample; less than 15% occur only once, and about 4.5% lies in the top ten. This clonotype has only a few counts. The junction differs from germline at one of its ends, possibly a read error.

The material sequenced was PBMCs, taken from the stem cell graft. The chain combines TRBV4-2 with TRBJ2-3; D perhaps matches TRBD2 (6 bases). The sequence was obtained from a human donor who donated a stem cell graft to a child with Fanconi anemia. DNA of the CDR3: TGTGCCAGCAGCCAAGATGGAGGGGCCGAGGCCGAGAGTTTT. As protein: CASSQDGGAEAESF.